This T cell receptor (beta chain) was found in a study of molecular identifiers for immune sequencing clone quantification. CDR1 SGDLS and CDR2 YYNGEE come from the germline V gene. The CDR3 has 14 amino acids. Losses at the gene ends were 4 bases for V and 1 base for J; bases not matched to a gene: 4. This clonotype came up many times. From about 21,000 to 970,000 sorted cells, naive CD8 libraries were generated with 10%, 30% or 50% RNA. MiXCR, applied by TCRdb to the PCR reads, yields one record per CDR3 protein. Of 100,000 or so distinct CDR3 sequences listed, roughly a third are singletons. The receptor was derived from a human donor in good health. Some libraries in this study had Jurkat cell RNA spiked in. The chain combines TRBV9 with TRBJ2-5; 7 bases are a match to TRBD1. The sample taken for sequencing was naive CD8+ T cells from blood, with Jurkat cell RNA spiked in. The sample's subset: FACS-sorted CD8+CD4-CCR7+CD45RA+ naive T cells. Here the CDR3 reads CASSSWDSQETQYF. CDR3 DNA sequence: TGTGCCAGCAGCTCTTGGGACAGCCAAGAGACCCAGTACTTC.